This entry lists 10 T cell receptor beta chains sequenced from one sample in a study of PD-1 blockade in classical Hodgkin lymphoma. Time point specified: newly diagnosed, previously untreated cHL patient sample. Sequenced by immunoSEQ multiplex PCR; TCRdb stores in-frame clones only, minus some. The table records tens of thousands of clones, roughly 91% of them present only once. Material: peripheral blood mononuclear cells (PBMCs). These receptors were obtained from a human donor with classical Hodgkin lymphoma.

The chain recombines TRBV2 with TRBJ1-1; D is uncertain. The CDR3 consists of 16 residues. V lost 0 bases and J lost 0, with 11 bases in between. Looked up from germline, CDR1 is SNHLY and CDR2 is FYNNEI. CDR3 residues: CASSEALQEMNTEAFF. CDR3 DNA: TGTGCCAGCAGTGAAGCGCTTCAGGAGATGAACACTGAAGCTTTCTTT.

The chain uses TRBV6-5 and TRBJ2-7, with no clear D. Germline CDR1 is MNHEY and CDR2 is SVGAGI. This CDR3 spans 13 amino acids. Trimming cost V 2 bases and J 6 bases, with 11 bases left between them. The CDR3 loop is CASSYPVSGEQYF. The DNA for the CDR3 is TGTGCCAGCAGTTACCCTGTTTCGGGCGAGCAGTACTTC.

The chain links TRBV14 to TRBJ2-1, with TRBD2 matching 7 bases. Germline-derived CDR1 and CDR2 are SGHDN and FVKESK. The CDR3 is 13 residues long. Unmatched junction bases numbered 3, after V lost 1 base and J lost 9 bases. The CDR3 sequence is CASSQVTGGEQFF. The CDR3 DNA is TGTGCCAGCAGCCAAGTGACGGGAGGTGAGCAGTTCTTC.

The J gene is TRBJ2-2, the V gene TRBV28; 7 bases are shared with TRBD1. The V gene's germline CDR1 is MDHEN and CDR2 SYDVKM. Trimming at V came to 8 bases and at J to 7 bases, leaving 13 bases not matched to a gene. CDR3 length: 15 amino acids. This CDR3 is CASGFSTGAGGELFF. The CDR3, as DNA: TGTGCCAGCGGGTTCTCTACAGGGGCCGGCGGGGAGCTGTTTTTT.

This chain links TRBV7-6 with TRBJ2-3; D remains unclear. The ends were cut back, 4 bases at V and 5 bases at J, with 10 bases in the middle. The CDR3 totals 13 residues. Germline assignment: CDR1 SGHVS and CDR2 FNYEAQ. The CDR3 region has the DNA TGTGCCAGCAGCTCCGACCTAGGAGATACGCAGTATTTT. Its translation is CASSSDLGDTQYF.

The chain combines TRBV4-1 with TRBJ2-1, with TRBD2 as a possible D gene (5 bases). Trimming took 2 bases from V and 9 from J, leaving 8 bases between them. This CDR3 is built from 12 residues. The germline V gene encodes CDR1 MGHRA and CDR2 YSYEKL. The CDR3 here is CASSQLTSEQFF. The DNA of the CDR3 is TGCGCCAGCAGCCAACTTACTAGTGAGCAGTTCTTC.

The V gene is TRBV19, the J gene TRBJ1-1, with 9 bases fitting TRBD1. This CDR3 is 14 amino acids long. The V gene's germline CDR1 is LNHDA and CDR2 SQIVND (reference sequence). Losses at the gene ends were 6 bases for V and 6 bases for J; bases not matched to a gene: 8. As DNA, the CDR3 is TGTGCCAGTAGCTACAGGGGGCTGAGCGCTGAAGCTTTCTTT. Protein: CASSYRGLSAEAFF.

This chain links TRBV7-2 with TRBJ2-3; D call uncertain. Trimming stripped 1 base from V and 1 base from J, with 18 bases between. This CDR3 comprises 18 residues. The germline V gene encodes CDR1 SGHTA and CDR2 FQGNSA. The CDR3 sequence: CASSLGVSSSGRTDTQYF. The CDR3 nucleotides read TGTGCCAGCAGCTTAGGAGTTTCGTCTAGTGGACGCACAGATACGCAGTATTTT. The full variable domain, rest sourced from reference TRBV7-2 and TRBJ2-3, is GAGVSQSPSNKVTEKGKDVELRCDPISGHTALYWYRQSLGQGLEFLIYFQGNSAPDKSGLPSDRFSAERTGGSVSTLTIQRTQQEDSAVYLCASSLGVSSSGRTDTQYFGPGTRLTVL.

The chain is built from TRBV5-1 and TRBJ2-3; D possibly matches TRBD1 or TRBD2 (5 bases each). Trimming stripped 4 bases from V and 4 bases from J, with 19 bases between. The V gene's germline CDR1 is SGHRS and CDR2 YFSETQ. CDR3 length: 16 residues. The CDR3 DNA sequence: TGCGCCAGCAGCCCTTCCGGGCCAAGGGACGCAGATACGCAGTATTTT. Protein: CASSPSGPRDADTQYF.

Here the CDR3 reads CATSPDLGRIYEQYF. CDR3 nucleotide sequence: TGTGCCACCTCCCCAGACCTGGGACGAATCTACGAGCAGTACTTC. The rearrangement links TRBV2 to TRBJ2-7; D may be TRBD1 or TRBD2 (5 bases each). This CDR3 has 15 residues. Germline CDR1 reads SNHLY; CDR2 reads FYNNEI. Trimming removed 10 bases at V and 3 bases at J, with 22 bases between.